Described below is a single T cell receptor (beta chain) sequence and its context. The antigen remains unidentified. Sorting of unstimulated PBMCs yielded separate CD3+CD4+ and CD3+CD8+ fractions. The data belong to a study of T cell clones after liver transplantation. Overall study: TCRbeta sequencing after a pre-transplant mixed lymphocyte reaction identified graft-donor-reactive clones, later tracked in post-transplant blood.

Study observations and caveats: Small, mixed patient groups and varying post-transplant times limit these conclusions.

Trimming took off 10 bases at V and 3 bases at J, with 12 bases between the two ends. The CDR3 runs 12 residues. Germline loops: CDR1 ENHRY, CDR2 SYGVKD. This table comes from immunoSEQ multiplex PCR, and its TCRdb copy is limited to in-frame clones, with some not included. The repertoire holds around 110,000 clones, with 90% as singletons. V and J are TRBV10-3 and TRBJ1-1; D uncertain. The clonotype comes from a human patient who received a liver transplant. These T cells may partly come from the graft donor. Sequenced here: CD4+ T cells from blood, sampled 12 months after liver transplant. The CDR3 bases are TGTGCCACCTCGGGTGTGGACACTGAAGCTTTCTTT. Translated: CATSGVDTEAFF.